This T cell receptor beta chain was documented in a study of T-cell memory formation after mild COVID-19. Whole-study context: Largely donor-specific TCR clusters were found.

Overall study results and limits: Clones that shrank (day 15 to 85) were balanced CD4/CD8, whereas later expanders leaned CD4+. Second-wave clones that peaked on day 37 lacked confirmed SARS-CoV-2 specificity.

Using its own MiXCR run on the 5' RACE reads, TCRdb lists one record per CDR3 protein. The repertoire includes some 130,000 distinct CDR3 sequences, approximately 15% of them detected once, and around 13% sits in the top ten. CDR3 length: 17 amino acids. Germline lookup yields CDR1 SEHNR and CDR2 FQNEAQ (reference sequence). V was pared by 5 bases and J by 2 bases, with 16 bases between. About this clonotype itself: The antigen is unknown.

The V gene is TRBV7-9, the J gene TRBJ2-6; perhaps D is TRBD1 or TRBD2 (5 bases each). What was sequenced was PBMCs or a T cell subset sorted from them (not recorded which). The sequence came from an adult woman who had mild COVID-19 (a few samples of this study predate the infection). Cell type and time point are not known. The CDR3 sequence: CASSLGTVYPGANVLTF. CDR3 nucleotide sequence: TGTGCCAGCAGCCTTGGGACCGTTTATCCTGGGGCCAACGTCCTGACTTTC.